This entry lists 18 T cell receptor beta chains sequenced from one sample in a study of blood T cell repertoires in COVID-19. Using immunoSEQ multiplex PCR, the repertoire was profiled, and TCRdb retains in-frame clones only, with some absent. The sample consists of about 240,000 clones, 86% of them appearing once. Source material: peripheral blood. Every receptor here comes from a man aged 55 to 70 with acute or convalescent COVID-19.

The rearrangement uses TRBV5-1 and TRBJ1-6; 10 nucleotides line up with TRBD1. The CDR3 length is 15 residues. Germline V gene sequence: CDR1 SGHRS, CDR2 YFSETQ. Germline trimming cut 0 bases from V and 9 bases from J; bases unmatched to any gene: 3. CDR3 loop: CASSLAGTGASPLHF. The DNA of the CDR3 is TGCGCCAGCAGCTTGGCCGGGACAGGGGCTTCACCCCTCCACTTT. The full variable domain, its missing parts supplied by reference TRBV5-1 and TRBJ1-6, is KAGVTQTPRYLIKTRGQQVTLSCSPISGHRSVSWYQQTPGQGLQFLFEYFSETQRNKGNFPGRFSGRQFSNSRSEMNVSTLELGDSALYLCASSLAGTGASPLHFGNGTRLTVT.

Only one count was recorded for this clone. This chain connects TRBV4-3 to TRBJ2-3; no reliable D call. Germline CDR1 is LGHNA and CDR2 is YSLEER. V lost 0 bases and J lost 2, with 6 bases in between. This CDR3 is 14 amino acids long. CDR3 DNA: TGCGCCAGCAGCCAAGATGTACACACAGATACGCAGTATTTT. Translation: CASSQDVHTDTQYF.

The chain uses TRBV18 and TRBJ1-1; unclear D gene. This CDR3 has 13 amino acids. Germline values: CDR1 KGHSH, CDR2 LQKENI. V was shortened by 2 bases and J by 1 base, with 5 bases between the two germline ends. The CDR3 reads CASSPNRNTEAFF. CDR3 DNA sequence: TGTGCCAGCTCACCAAATAGGAACACTGAAGCTTTCTTT. Full variable domain (remainder filled in from reference TRBV18 and TRBJ1-1): NAGVMQNPRHLVRRRGQEARLRCSPMKGHSHVYWYRQLPEEGLKFMVYLQKENIIDESGMPKERFSAEFPKEGPSILRIQQVVRGDSAAYFCASSPNRNTEAFFGQGTRLTVV.

V is TRBV10-3 and J is TRBJ2-2; TRBD1 is a possible D gene (5 bases). The germline CDR1 and CDR2 sequences are ENHRY and SYGVKD. The CDR3 is 14 residues long. V was shortened by 4 bases and J by 3 bases, with 9 bases between the two germline ends. For the CDR3, the DNA is TGTGCCATCAGTGTAGGACAAGACACCGGGGAGCTGTTTTTT. Protein sequence: CAISVGQDTGELFF.

This chain uses TRBV18 with TRBJ1-3; perhaps TRBD1 as D (6 bases). The CDR3 spans 14 residues. Germline CDR1 KGHSH, CDR2 LQKENI. The V and J ends lost 3 bases and 15 bases respectively, with 21 bases between them. Here the CDR3 DNA reads TGTGCCAGCTCACCCGGGATCGACAGGACGCTCCCATATTTT. This gives the protein CASSPGIDRTLPYF.

This chain joins TRBV14 and TRBJ1-2; 9 bases match TRBD1. Germline lookup yields CDR1 SGHDN and CDR2 FVKESK. The CDR3 is made up of 16 amino acids. V shed 4 bases and J 2 bases; nucleotides not matched to a gene: 8. In DNA, the CDR3 is TGTGCCAGCAGCCCGAGTCCCGGGACAGGGAACTATGGCTACACCTTC. Amino acid sequence: CASSPSPGTGNYGYTF.

The rearrangement uses TRBV28 and TRBJ1-5, with 7 bases that match TRBD1. With V trimmed by 2 bases and J by 3 bases, 4 bases remained unmatched. This CDR3 contains 15 residues. Per the germline V gene, CDR1 is MDHEN and CDR2 is SYDVKM. CDR3 DNA sequence: TGTGCCAGCAGTTTAGGGACAGACGCCAATCAGCCCCAGCATTTT. Amino acids: CASSLGTDANQPQHF.

The CDR3 reads CASSLAPTRFNSPLHF. Here the CDR3 DNA reads TGTGCCAGCAGCTTAGCCCCGACCAGGTTCAATTCACCCCTCCACTTT. The V gene is TRBV7-8, the J gene TRBJ1-6; D is ambiguous. V gave up 0 bases and J gave up 7 bases, with 13 bases separating them. The CDR3 loop spans 16 amino acids. The germline V gene encodes CDR1 SGHVS and CDR2 FQNEAQ. Variable domain in full (rest from reference TRBV7-8 and TRBJ1-6): GAGVSQSPRYKVAKRGQDVALRCDPISGHVSLFWYQQALGQGPEFLTYFQNEAQLDKSGLPSDRFFAERPEGSVSTLKIQRTQQEDSAVYLCASSLAPTRFNSPLHFGNGTRLTVT.

With regard to this clone: Other DNA sequences in this sample translate to the same CDR3. The rearrangement links TRBV28 to TRBJ1-5, with 8 bases matching TRBD1. The ends lost 2 bases at V and 4 bases at J; junction bases unmatched: 4. The CDR3 is made up of 15 amino acids. The V gene's germline CDR1 is MDHEN and CDR2 SYDVKM. CDR3 in amino acids: CASSLGTGPNQPQHF. The CDR3 DNA follows: TGTGCCAGCAGTTTAGGGACAGGACCTAATCAGCCCCAGCATTTT.

The CDR3 bases are TGTGCCAGCAGCTTAGCGCGGGACAGGGAGTACGAGCAGTACTTC. Protein product: CASSLARDREYEQYF. The rearrangement links TRBV7-2 to TRBJ2-7; 9 bases line up with TRBD1. V lost 0 bases, J lost 4 bases, and 4 bases stayed unmatched. Germline V gives CDR1 SGHTA, CDR2 FQGNSA. The CDR3 spans 15 residues.

This clone was picked up a small number of times. The chain combines TRBV7-3 with TRBJ2-3; 13 bases line up with TRBD2. Trimming took 5 bases from V and 5 from J; bases not matched to a gene: 7. CDR1 is SGHTA and CDR2 is FQGTGA in the germline V gene. This CDR3 contains 16 residues. This CDR3 is CASSLGTSGIGDTQYF. In DNA, the CDR3 is TGTGCCAGCAGCCTTGGGACTAGCGGGATTGGAGATACGCAGTATTTT.

The chain recombines TRBV27 with TRBJ2-7, with D uncertain. CDR1 MNHEY and CDR2 SMNVEV come from the germline V gene (reference sequence). V lost 2 bases and J 1 base, leaving 12 bases between the germline ends. The CDR3 length is 15 residues. The CDR3 spells CASSLLPRSSYEQYF. The CDR3 nucleotides read TGTGCCAGCAGTTTACTACCCCGGAGTTCCTACGAGCAGTACTTC.

This clone was recorded only once. CDR3 residues: CASSERDRVGEQYF. CDR3 nucleotides: TGTGCCAGCAGCGAAAGGGACAGGGTGGGCGAGCAGTACTTC. This chain links TRBV21-1 with TRBJ2-7; the table's TRBD1 call for D was not verified on the DNA. TRBV21-1 is a listed pseudogene. The length of the CDR3 is 14 residues.

The CDR3 region has the DNA TGTGCCAGCAGCGCAGGGGGAAGGGGGCAGCCCCAGCATTTT. Translated, it gives CASSAGGRGQPQHF. This sequence joins TRBV5-4 and TRBJ1-5; 7 bases agree with TRBD1. This CDR3 spans 14 amino acids. V trimming: 4 bases; J trimming: 7 bases; junction bases outside the gene matches: 8. CDR1 is SGHNT and CDR2 is YYREEE in the germline V gene (reference sequence).

In this sample, this clone turned up once. The genes are TRBV28 and TRBJ1-1; D remains unclear. Trimming took off 7 bases at V and 0 bases at J, with 9 bases between the two ends. There are 13 residues in the CDR3. The germline V gene encodes CDR1 MDHEN and CDR2 SYDVKM. The CDR3 sequence is CASTIGVNTEAFF. The CDR3 bases are TGTGCCAGCACCATAGGAGTGAACACTGAAGCTTTCTTT.

This clone came up a few times. V and J are TRBV30 and TRBJ1-2; weak D call: TRBD1 (6 bases). Deletions cut 3 bases from V and 0 bases from J, with 20 bases between. The V gene's germline CDR1 is GTSNPN and CDR2 SVGIG (reference sequence). The CDR3 has 17 residues. CDR3 sequence: CAWSPDGGRRANYGYTF. DNA for the CDR3: TGTGCCTGGAGCCCAGACGGGGGGCGCAGGGCTAACTATGGCTACACCTTC.

V usage is TRBV3-1 (or the pseudogene TRBV3-2) and J usage is TRBJ1-4; 9 bases agree with TRBD1. V trimming: 1 base; J trimming: 8 bases; junction bases outside the gene matches: 8. The CDR3 is made up of 16 amino acids. CDR1 is LGHDT and CDR2 is YNNKEL in the germline V gene (reference sequence). Here the CDR3 reads CASSQGRGQGGEKLFF. Here the CDR3 DNA reads TGTGCCAGCAGCCAAGGAAGGGGACAGGGCGGGGAAAAACTGTTTTTT.

The chain is built from TRBV7-2 and TRBJ2-1, with 8 bases fitting TRBD2. V shed 7 bases and J 5 bases; nucleotides not matched to a gene: 10. The germline V gene encodes CDR1 SGHTA and CDR2 FQGNSA. The CDR3 has 15 amino acids. CDR3 in amino acids: CASTFLLAGHNEQFF. CDR3 nucleotide sequence: TGTGCCAGCACCTTTTTATTAGCGGGGCACAATGAGCAGTTCTTC.